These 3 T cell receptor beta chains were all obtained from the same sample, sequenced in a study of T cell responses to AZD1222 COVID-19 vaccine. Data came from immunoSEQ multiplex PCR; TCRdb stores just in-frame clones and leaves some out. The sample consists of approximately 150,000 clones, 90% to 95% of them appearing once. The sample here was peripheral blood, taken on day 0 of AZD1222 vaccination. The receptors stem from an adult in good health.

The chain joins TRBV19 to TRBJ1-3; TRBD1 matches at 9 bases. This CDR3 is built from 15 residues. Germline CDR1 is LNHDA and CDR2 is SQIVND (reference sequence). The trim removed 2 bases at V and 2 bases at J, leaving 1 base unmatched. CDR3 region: CASSIRTGAGNTIYF. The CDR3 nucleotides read TGTGCCAGTAGTATACGGACAGGGGCTGGAAACACCATATATTTT.

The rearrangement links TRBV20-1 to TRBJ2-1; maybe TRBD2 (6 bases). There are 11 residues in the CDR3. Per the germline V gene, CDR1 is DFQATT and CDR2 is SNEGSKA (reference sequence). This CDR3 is CRAGKGNEQFF. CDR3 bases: TGCAGGGCGGGAAAGGGCAATGAGCAGTTCTTC.

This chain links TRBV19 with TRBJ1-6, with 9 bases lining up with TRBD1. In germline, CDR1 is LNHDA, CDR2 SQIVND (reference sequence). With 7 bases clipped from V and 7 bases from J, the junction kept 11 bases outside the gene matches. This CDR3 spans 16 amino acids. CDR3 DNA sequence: TGTGCCAGTACCGAAATAGGACAGGGGTACAATTCACCCCTCCACTTT. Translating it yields CASTEIGQGYNSPLHF.